The present T cell receptor beta chain was sequenced within a study of blood T cell repertoires in COVID-19. Study as a whole: Specimens from acute and convalescent COVID-19 originated in the United States, Italy and Spain.

Adults between roughly 18 and 90 years of age took part from 20 to 25 US areas. Participants' reported clinical history set cohort assignment. The CDR3 sequence is 14 residues long. V lost 5 bases, J lost 3 bases, and 5 bases stayed unmatched. CDR1 is MNHEY and CDR2 is SMNVEV in the germline V gene (reference sequence). The repertoire was sequenced with immunoSEQ multiplex PCR; TCRdb's copy has only in-frame clones and lacks some. The sample gives around 320,000 clones, 90% of which show up once; 4% to 5.5% is in the top ten. The sequenced sample consisted of PBMCs or T cells enriched from blood (not recorded which). V usage is TRBV27 and J usage is TRBJ2-7, with 9 bases lining up with TRBD2. The receptor was derived from a woman between 18 and 30 years old with acute COVID-19. CDR3 sequence: CASSPSAGGYEQYF. In DNA form, the CDR3 reads TGTGCCAGCAGTCCCTCAGCGGGAGGCTACGAGCAGTACTTC.